This T cell receptor beta chain was recovered during a study of technical replicates of blood from several donors. CDR3 size: 14 residues. V lost 0 bases to trimming and J lost 1 base, with 6 bases between them. Germline V gene lookup returns CDR1 LGHNA and CDR2 YNFKEQ. TCRdb's copy holds only in-frame clones and misses some; the assay was immunoSEQ multiplex PCR. The table lists about 85,000 clones, just under 95% of them singletons. The sample consisted of T cells isolated from PBMCs. The clonotype comes from a human donor in good health. V usage is TRBV4-2 and J usage is TRBJ2-5; D is unresolved. In DNA form, the CDR3 reads TGTGCCAGCAGCCAAGATGCTAGCCAAGAGACCCAGTACTTC. Translating it yields CASSQDASQETQYF.